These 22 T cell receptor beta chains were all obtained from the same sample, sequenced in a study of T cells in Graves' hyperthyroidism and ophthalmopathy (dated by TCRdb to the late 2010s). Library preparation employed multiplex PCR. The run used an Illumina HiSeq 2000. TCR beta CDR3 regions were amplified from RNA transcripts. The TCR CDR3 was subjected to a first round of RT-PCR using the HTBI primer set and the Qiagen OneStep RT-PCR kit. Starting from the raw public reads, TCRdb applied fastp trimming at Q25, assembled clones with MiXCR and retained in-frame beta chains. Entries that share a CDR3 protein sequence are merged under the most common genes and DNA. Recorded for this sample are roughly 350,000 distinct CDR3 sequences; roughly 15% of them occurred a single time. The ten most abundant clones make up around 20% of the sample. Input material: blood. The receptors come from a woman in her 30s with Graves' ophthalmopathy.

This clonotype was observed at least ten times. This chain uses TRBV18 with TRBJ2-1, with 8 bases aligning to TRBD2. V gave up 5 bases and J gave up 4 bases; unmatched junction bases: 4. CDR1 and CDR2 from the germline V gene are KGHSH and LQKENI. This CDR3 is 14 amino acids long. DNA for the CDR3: TGTGCCAGCTCATTGTCTAGCGGGTACAATGAGCAGTTCTTC. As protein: CASSLSSGYNEQFF.

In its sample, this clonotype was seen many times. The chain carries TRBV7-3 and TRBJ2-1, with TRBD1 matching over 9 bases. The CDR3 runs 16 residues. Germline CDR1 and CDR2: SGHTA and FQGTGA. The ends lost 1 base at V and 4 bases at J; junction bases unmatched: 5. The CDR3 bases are TGTGCCAGCAGCTTAATGGGGACAGGGCGTTACAATGAGCAGTTCTTC. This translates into CASSLMGTGRYNEQFF.

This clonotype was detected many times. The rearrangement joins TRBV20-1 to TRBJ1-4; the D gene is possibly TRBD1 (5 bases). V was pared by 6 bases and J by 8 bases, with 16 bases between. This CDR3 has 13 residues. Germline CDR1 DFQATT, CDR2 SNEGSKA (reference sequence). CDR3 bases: TGCAGTGCCGCGGGACTACCGGAGGAAAAACTGTTTTTT. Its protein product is CSAAGLPEEKLFF.

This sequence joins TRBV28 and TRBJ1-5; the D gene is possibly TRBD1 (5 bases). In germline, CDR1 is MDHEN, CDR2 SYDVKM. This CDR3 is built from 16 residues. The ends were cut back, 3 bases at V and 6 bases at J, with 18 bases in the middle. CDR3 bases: TGTGCCAGCAGTTTCGTCTCAGGCTCGGGACGTCAGCCCCAGCATTTT. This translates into CASSFVSGSGRQPQHF.

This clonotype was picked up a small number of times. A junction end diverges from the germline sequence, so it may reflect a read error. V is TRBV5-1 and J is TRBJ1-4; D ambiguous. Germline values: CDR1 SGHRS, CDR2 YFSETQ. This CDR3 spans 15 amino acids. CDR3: CASSVKRGGTKKLFF. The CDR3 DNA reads TGTGCCAGCAGCGTAAAACGGGGTGGAACGAAAAAACTGTTTTTT.

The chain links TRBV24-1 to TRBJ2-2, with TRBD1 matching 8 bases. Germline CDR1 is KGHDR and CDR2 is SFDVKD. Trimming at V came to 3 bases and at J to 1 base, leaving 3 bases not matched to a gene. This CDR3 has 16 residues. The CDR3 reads CATSDPGTGNTGELFF. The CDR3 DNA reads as TGTGCCACCAGTGATCCGGGGACAGGGAACACCGGGGAGCTGTTTTTT.

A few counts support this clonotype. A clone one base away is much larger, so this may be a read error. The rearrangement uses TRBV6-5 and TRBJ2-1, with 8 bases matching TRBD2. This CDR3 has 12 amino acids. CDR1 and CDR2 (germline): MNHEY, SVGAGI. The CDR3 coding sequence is TGTGTCAGCAGCCAATTAAGCGGGGGCCAGTTCTTC. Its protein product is CVSSQLSGGQFF.

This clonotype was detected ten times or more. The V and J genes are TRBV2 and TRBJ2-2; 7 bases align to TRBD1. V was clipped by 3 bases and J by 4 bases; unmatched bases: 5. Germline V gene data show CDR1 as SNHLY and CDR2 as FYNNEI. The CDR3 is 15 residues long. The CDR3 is CASSEIGTATGELFF. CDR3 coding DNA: TGTGCCAGCAGTGAGATAGGGACAGCCACCGGGGAGCTGTTTTTT.

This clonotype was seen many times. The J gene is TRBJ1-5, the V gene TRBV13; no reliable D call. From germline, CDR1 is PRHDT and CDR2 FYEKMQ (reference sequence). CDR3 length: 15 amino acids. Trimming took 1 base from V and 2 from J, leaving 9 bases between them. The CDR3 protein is CASSLAGLGNQPQHF. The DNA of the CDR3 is TGTGCCAGCAGCTTAGCGGGGTTGGGCAATCAGCCCCAGCATTTT.

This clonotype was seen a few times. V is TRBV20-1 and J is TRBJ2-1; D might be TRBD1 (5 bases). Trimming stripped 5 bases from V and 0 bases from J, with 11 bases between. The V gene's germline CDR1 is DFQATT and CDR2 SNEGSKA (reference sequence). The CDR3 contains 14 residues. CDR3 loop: CSAFKGLSYNEQFF. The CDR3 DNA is TGCAGTGCTTTTAAGGGGCTCTCCTACAATGAGCAGTTCTTC.

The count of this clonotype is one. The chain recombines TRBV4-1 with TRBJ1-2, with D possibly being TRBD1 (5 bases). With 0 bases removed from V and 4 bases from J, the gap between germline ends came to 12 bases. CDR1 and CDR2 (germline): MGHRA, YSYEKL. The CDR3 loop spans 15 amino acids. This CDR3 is CASSQDLGGGYGYTF. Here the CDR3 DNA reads TGCGCCAGCAGCCAAGATCTCGGGGGGGGCTATGGCTACACCTTC.

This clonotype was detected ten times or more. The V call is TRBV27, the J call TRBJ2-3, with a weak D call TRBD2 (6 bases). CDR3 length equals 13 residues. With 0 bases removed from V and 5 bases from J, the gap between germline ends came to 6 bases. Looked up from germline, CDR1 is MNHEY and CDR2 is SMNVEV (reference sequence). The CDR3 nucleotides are TGTGCCAGCAGTTTATCGGAGGGAGATACGCAGTATTTT. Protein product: CASSLSEGDTQYF.

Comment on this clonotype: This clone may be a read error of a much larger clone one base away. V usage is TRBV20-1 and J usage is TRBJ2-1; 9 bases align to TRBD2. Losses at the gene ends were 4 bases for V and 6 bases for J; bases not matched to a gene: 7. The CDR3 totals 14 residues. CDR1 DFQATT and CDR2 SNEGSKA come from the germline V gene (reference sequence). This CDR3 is CSATGASGANEQFF. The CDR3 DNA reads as TGCAGTGCTACAGGGGCTAGCGGGGCCAATGAGCAGTTCTTC.

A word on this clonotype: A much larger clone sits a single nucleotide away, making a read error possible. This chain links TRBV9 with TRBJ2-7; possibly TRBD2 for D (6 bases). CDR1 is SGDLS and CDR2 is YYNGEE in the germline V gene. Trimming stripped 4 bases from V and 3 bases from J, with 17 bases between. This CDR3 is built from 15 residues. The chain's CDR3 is CASSPGDGLIYEQYF. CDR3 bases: TGTGCCAGCAGCCCTGGAGATGGACTAATCTACGAGCAGTACTTC.

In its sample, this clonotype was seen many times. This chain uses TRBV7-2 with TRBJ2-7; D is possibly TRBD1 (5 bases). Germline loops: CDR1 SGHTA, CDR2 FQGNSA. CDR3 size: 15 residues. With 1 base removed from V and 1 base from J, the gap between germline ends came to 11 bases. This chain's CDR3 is CASSLELQGSYEQYF. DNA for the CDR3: TGTGCCAGCAGCTTAGAATTGCAGGGATCCTACGAGCAGTACTTC.

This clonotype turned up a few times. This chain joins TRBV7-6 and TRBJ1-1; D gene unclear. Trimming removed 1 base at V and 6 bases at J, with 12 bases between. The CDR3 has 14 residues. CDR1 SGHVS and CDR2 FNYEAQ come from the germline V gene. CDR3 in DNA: TGTGCCAGCAGCTTAGACCCCTCGGAGGCTGAAGCTTTCTTT. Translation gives CASSLDPSEAEAFF.

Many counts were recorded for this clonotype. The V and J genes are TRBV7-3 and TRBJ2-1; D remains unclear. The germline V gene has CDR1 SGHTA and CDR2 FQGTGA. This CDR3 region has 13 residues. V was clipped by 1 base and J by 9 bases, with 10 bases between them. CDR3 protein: CASSLIDAGEQFF. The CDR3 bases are TGTGCCAGCAGCTTAATAGATGCAGGTGAGCAGTTCTTC.

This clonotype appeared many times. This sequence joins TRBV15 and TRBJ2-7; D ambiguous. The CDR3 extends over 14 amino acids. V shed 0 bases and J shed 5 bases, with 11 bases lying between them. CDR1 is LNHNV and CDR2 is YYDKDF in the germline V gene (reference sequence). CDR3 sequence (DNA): TGTGCCACCAGCAGAGACCAAATTAGCAACGAGCAGTACTTC. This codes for CATSRDQISNEQYF.

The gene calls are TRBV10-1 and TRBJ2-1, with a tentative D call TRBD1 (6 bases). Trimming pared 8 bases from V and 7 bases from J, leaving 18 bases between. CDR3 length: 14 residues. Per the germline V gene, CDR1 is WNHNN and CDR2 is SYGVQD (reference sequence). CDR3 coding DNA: TGCGCCAGCTCAGAAACAGGGCTGAGGAATGAGCAGTTCTTC. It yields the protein CASSETGLRNEQFF.

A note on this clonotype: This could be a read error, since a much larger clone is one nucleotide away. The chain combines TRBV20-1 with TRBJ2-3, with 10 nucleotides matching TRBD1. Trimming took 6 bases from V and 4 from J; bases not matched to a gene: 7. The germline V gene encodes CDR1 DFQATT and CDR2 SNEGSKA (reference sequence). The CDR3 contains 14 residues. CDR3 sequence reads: CSATGTGVPDTQYF. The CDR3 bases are TGCAGTGCCACCGGGACAGGGGTCCCAGATACGCAGTATTTT.

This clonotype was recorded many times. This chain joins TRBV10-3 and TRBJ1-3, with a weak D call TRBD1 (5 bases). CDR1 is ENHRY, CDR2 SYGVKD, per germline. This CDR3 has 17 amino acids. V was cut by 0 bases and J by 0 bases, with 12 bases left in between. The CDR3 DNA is TGTGCCATCAGTGAGTCCCGGGACGGAATCTCTGGAAACACCATATATTTT. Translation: CAISESRDGISGNTIYF.

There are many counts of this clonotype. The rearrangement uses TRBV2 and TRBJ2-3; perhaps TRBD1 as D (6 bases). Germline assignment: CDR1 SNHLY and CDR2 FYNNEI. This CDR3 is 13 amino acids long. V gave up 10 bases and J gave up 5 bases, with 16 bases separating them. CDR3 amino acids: CATTGTLGDTQYF. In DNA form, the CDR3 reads TGTGCCACTACAGGGACATTAGGAGATACGCAGTATTTT.